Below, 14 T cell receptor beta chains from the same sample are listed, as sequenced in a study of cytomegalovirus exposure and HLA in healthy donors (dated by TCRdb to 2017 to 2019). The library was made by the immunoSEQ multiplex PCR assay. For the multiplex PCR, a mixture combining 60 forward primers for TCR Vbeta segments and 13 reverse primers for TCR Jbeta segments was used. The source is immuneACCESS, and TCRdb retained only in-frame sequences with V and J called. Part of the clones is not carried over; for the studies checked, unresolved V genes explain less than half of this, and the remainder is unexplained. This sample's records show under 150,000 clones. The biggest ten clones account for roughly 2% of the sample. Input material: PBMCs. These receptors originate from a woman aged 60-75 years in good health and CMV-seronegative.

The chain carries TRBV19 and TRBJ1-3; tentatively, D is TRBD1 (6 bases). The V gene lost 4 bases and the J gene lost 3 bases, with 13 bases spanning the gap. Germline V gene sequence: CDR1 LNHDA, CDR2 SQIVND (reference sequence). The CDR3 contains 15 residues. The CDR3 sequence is CASSNEGTYGNTIYF. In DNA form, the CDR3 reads TGTGCCAGTAGTAATGAGGGGACATATGGAAACACCATATATTTT.

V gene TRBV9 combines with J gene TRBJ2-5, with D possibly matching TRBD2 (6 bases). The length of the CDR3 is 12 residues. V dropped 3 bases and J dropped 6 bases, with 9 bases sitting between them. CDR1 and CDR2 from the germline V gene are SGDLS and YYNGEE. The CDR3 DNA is TGTGCCAGCAGCGGGGACTCCCAGACCCAGTACTTC. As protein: CASSGDSQTQYF.

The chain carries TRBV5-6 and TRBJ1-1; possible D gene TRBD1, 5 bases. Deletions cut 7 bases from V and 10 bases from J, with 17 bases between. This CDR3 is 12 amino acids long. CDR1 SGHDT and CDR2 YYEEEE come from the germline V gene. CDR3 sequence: CASAPLGEGAFF. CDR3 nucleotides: TGTGCCAGCGCCCCCTTAGGGGAGGGAGCTTTCTTT.

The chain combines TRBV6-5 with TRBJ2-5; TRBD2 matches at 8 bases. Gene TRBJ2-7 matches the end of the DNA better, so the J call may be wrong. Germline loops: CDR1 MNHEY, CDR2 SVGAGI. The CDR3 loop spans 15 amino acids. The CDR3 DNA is TGTGCCAGCAGTTACTCGACTAGCGCCATCCACGAGCAGTACTTC. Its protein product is CASSYSTSAIHEQYF.

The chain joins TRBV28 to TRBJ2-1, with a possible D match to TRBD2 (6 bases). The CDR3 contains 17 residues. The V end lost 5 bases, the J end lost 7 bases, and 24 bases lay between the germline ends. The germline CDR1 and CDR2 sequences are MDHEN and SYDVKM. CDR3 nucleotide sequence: TGTGCCAGCAGTCCCGATTTTTGGGAGCCCGGAGGGAATGAGCAGTTCTTC. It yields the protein CASSPDFWEPGGNEQFF. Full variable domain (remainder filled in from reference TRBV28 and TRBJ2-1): DVKVTQSSRYLVKRTGEKVFLECVQDMDHENMFWYRQDPGLGLRLIYFSYDVKMKEKGDIPEGYSVSREKKERFSLILESASTNQTSMYLCASSPDFWEPGGNEQFFGPGTRLTVL.

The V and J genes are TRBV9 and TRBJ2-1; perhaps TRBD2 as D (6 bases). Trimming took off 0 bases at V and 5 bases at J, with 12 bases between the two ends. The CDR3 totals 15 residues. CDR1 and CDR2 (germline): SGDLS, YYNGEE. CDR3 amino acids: CASSVASVGHNEQFF. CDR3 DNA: TGTGCCAGCAGCGTAGCTAGCGTTGGTCACAATGAGCAGTTCTTC.

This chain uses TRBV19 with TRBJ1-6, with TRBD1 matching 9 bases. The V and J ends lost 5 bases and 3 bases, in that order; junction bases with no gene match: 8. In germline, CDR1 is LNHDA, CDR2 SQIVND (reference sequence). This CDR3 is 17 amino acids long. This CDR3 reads CASSAQPGQGYNSPLHF. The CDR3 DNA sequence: TGTGCCAGTAGTGCCCAGCCGGGACAGGGCTATAATTCACCCCTCCACTTT. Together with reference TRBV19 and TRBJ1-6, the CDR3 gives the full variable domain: DGGITQSPKYLFRKEGQNVTLSCEQNLNHDAMYWYRQDPGQGLRLIYYSQIVNDFQKGDIAEGYSVSREKKESFPLTVTSAQKNPTAFYLCASSAQPGQGYNSPLHFGNGTRLTVT.

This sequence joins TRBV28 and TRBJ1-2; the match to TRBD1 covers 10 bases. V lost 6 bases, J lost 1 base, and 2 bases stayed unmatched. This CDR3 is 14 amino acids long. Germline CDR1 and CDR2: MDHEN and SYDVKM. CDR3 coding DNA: TGTGCCAGCAGAGGGGACAGGGGTAACTATGGCTACACCTTC. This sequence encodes CASRGDRGNYGYTF.

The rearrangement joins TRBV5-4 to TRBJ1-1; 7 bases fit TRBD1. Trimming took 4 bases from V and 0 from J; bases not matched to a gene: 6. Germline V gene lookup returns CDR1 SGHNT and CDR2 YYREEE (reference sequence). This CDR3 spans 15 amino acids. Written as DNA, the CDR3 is TGTGCCAGCAGCCCGAACAGGGGATTGAACACTGAAGCTTTCTTT. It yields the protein CASSPNRGLNTEAFF. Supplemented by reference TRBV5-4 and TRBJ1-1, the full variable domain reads ETGVTQSPTHLIKTRGQQVTLRCSSQSGHNTVSWYQQALGQGPQFIFQYYREEENGRGNFPPRFSGLQFPNYSSELNVNALELDDSALYLCASSPNRGLNTEAFFGQGTRLTVV.

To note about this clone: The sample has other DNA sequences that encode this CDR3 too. As DNA, the CDR3 is TGTGCCAGCAGCGGACAGGGAGGTAATAGCAATCAGCCCCAGCATTTT. Protein product: CASSGQGGNSNQPQHF. This chain links TRBV2 with TRBJ1-5; 8 bases line up with TRBD1. V was clipped by 6 bases and J by 0 bases; unmatched bases: 7. Germline loops: CDR1 SNHLY, CDR2 FYNNEI. There are 16 residues in the CDR3.

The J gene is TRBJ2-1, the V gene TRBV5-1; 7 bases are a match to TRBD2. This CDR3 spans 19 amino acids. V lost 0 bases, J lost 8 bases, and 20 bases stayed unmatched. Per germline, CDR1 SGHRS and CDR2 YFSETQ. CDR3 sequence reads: CASSLDPGSLEKAGYEQFF. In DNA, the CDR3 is TGCGCCAGCAGCTTGGACCCTGGTTCGTTGGAGAAAGCGGGGTATGAGCAGTTCTTC.

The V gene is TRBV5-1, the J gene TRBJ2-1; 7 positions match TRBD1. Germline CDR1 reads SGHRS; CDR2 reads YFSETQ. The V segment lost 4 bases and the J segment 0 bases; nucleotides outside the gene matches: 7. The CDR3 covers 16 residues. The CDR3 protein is CASSLPKGASYNEQFF. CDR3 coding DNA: TGCGCCAGCAGCCTGCCCAAGGGGGCCTCCTACAATGAGCAGTTCTTC.

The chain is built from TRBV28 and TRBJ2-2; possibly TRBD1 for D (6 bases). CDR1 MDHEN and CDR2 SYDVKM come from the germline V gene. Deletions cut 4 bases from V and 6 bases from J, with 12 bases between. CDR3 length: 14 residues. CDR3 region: CASSSGTYPGELFF. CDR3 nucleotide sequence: TGTGCCAGCAGTTCCGGGACATATCCCGGGGAGCTGTTTTTT.

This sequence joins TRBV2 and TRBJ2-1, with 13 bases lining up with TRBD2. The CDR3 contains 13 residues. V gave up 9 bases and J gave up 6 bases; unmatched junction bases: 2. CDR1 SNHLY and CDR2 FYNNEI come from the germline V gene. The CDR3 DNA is TGTGCCAGGGGGACTAGCGGGGCCAATGAGCAGTTCTTC. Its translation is CARGTSGANEQFF.